The next 26 T cell receptor beta chains were all read from a single sample in a study of T cells in Graves' hyperthyroidism and ophthalmopathy. Amplification targeted TCR beta CDR3 regions from RNA transcripts. The study used the HTBI primer set for a first-round RT-PCR of the TCR CDR3. TCRdb re-called the multiplex PCR reads with MiXCR, one entry per CDR3 protein. This sample yields approximately 300,000 distinct CDR3 sequences, of which about 15% are seen a single time; roughly 31% belongs to the top ten. Sample: blood. These receptors originate from a man aged 25 to 40 with Graves' hyperthyroidism.

This clonotype showed up just a few times. V and J are TRBV30 and TRBJ1-2; D call uncertain. The CDR3 runs to 10 residues. V gave up 8 bases and J gave up 5 bases, with 9 bases separating them. From germline, CDR1 is GTSNPN and CDR2 SVGIG (reference sequence). The CDR3 DNA is TGTGCCGCCGGTGCGTATGGCTACACCTTC. Amino acid sequence: CAAGAYGYTF.

Many counts were recorded for this clonotype. J is TRBJ2-7 and V is TRBV11-2; D might be TRBD2 (5 bases). CDR1 is SGHAT and CDR2 is FQNNGV in the germline V gene. This CDR3 is built from 16 residues. With 5 bases removed from V and 3 bases from J, the gap between germline ends came to 20 bases. CDR3: CASSPPGMQTYYEQYF. DNA for the CDR3: TGTGCCAGCAGCCCGCCCGGGATGCAGACTTACTACGAGCAGTACTTC.

This clonotype was detected ten times or more. J is TRBJ2-1 and V is TRBV14, with D perhaps TRBD2 (5 bases). The CDR3 is made up of 15 amino acids. The germline V gene encodes CDR1 SGHDN and CDR2 FVKESK. Trimming cost V 4 bases and J 0 bases, with 10 bases left between them. The CDR3, as DNA: TGTGCCAGCAGCCTCCATGGGAGCTCCTACAATGAGCAGTTCTTC. It encodes CASSLHGSSYNEQFF.

This chain links TRBV28 with TRBJ2-5; the match to TRBD2 covers 8 bases. Germline V gene sequence: CDR1 MDHEN, CDR2 SYDVKM. This CDR3 has 16 amino acids. With V trimmed by 4 bases and J by 5 bases, 12 bases remained unmatched. CDR3 region: CASSSLADSGIETQYF. The CDR3, as DNA: TGTGCCAGCAGTTCCCTTGCTGATAGCGGGATTGAGACCCAGTACTTC.

This clonotype was counted at least ten times. The chain has TRBV3-1 and TRBJ1-1; the D is unclear. The germline V gene encodes CDR1 LGHDT and CDR2 YNNKEL (reference sequence). The CDR3 totals 10 residues. The ends were cut back, 8 bases at V and 11 bases at J, with 12 bases in the middle. CDR3 DNA: TGTGCCAGCGGCCCAGAAGGGGCTTTCTTT. Its protein product is CASGPEGAFF.

This clonotype was recorded at least ten times. CDR3 region: CASSEFLPAKDNSPLHF. For the CDR3, the DNA is TGTGCCAGCAGTGAGTTCCTGCCGGCCAAGGATAATTCACCCCTCCACTTT. This chain connects TRBV6-1 to TRBJ1-6; the D is unclear. The germline V and J ends were trimmed by 3 bases and 5 bases, with 17 bases remaining between them. CDR3 length: 17 residues. CDR1 is MNHNS, CDR2 SASEGT, per germline.

The chain couples TRBV7-9 to TRBJ2-1; perhaps TRBD1 as D (6 bases). V lost 7 bases, J lost 2 bases, and 15 bases lay in between. This CDR3 has 15 residues. Germline CDR1 and CDR2: SEHNR and FQNEAQ (reference sequence). The DNA of the CDR3 is TGTGCCAGCATCGCGGACAGCACCACCTACAATGAGCAGTTCTTC. This codes for CASIADSTTYNEQFF.

This clonotype was recorded many times. The chain joins TRBV28 to TRBJ2-1; a possible D gene is TRBD2 (5 bases). The germline V gene encodes CDR1 MDHEN and CDR2 SYDVKM. The CDR3 covers 13 residues. V was trimmed by 2 bases and J by 10 bases, leaving 12 bases between them. The CDR3 region is CASSLGTGYEQFF. The CDR3 nucleotides read TGTGCCAGCAGTTTAGGTACGGGGTACGAGCAGTTCTTC.

The table lists this clonotype with many counts. This sequence joins TRBV12-3 or TRBV12-4 and TRBJ2-1; 7 nucleotides match TRBD2. With V trimmed by 6 bases and J by 0 bases, 8 bases remained unmatched. CDR3 length: 16 amino acids. The CDR3 DNA reads TGTGCCAGCAGCCCTACAGCGGGGAGCTCCTACAATGAGCAGTTCTTC. Protein: CASSPTAGSSYNEQFF.

This chain uses TRBV5-6 with TRBJ2-6; no firm D call. V dropped 2 bases and J dropped 0 bases, with 12 bases sitting between them. The CDR3 extends over 17 amino acids. The germline V gene encodes CDR1 SGHDT and CDR2 YYEEEE. CDR3 in amino acids: CASSFRAKISGANVLTF. In DNA, the CDR3 is TGTGCCAGCAGCTTTAGGGCTAAAATCTCTGGGGCCAACGTCCTGACTTTC.

In its sample, this clonotype was seen many times. This chain links TRBV30 with TRBJ1-1; D call uncertain. Germline assignment: CDR1 GTSNPN and CDR2 SVGIG (reference sequence). The CDR3 has 11 residues. The V and J ends lost 0 bases and 6 bases respectively, with 5 bases between them. The CDR3 bases are TGTGCCTGGAGTGTACTCCCTGAAGCTTTCTTT. Residues: CAWSVLPEAFF.

The V and J genes are TRBV11-2 and TRBJ2-7; TRBD2 agrees at 9 bases. V trimming: 5 bases; J trimming: 2 bases; junction bases outside the gene matches: 13. Germline lookup yields CDR1 SGHAT and CDR2 FQNNGV. The CDR3 contains 17 residues. The CDR3 DNA sequence: TGTGCCAGCAGCCGCGGGGGGGGTTCCCGAACGACCTACGAGCAGTACTTC. It codes for CASSRGGGSRTTYEQYF.

A few counts support this clonotype. The chain combines TRBV29-1 with TRBJ2-1; D may be TRBD1 or TRBD2 (6 bases each). The V end lost 6 bases, the J end lost 6 bases, and 9 bases lay between the germline ends. The CDR3 totals 11 residues. Germline CDR1 reads SQVTM; CDR2 reads ANQGSEA. CDR3 DNA sequence: TGCAGCGTCCGGGGGCTCAATGAGCAGTTCTTC. Protein: CSVRGLNEQFF.

The table lists this clonotype with many counts. The chain recombines TRBV7-3 with TRBJ2-2; a possible D gene is TRBD2 (5 bases). Per germline, CDR1 SGHTA and CDR2 FQGTGA. The CDR3 has 16 residues. Between the trimmed V and J ends, which lost 0 bases and 2 bases, there was a span of 10 bases. The CDR3, as DNA: TGTGCCAGCAGCTTAACAGGTCCTAGCAACACCGGGGAGCTGTTTTTT. Its protein is CASSLTGPSNTGELFF.

The chain employs TRBV7-3 and TRBJ2-1, with 7 bases identical to TRBD2. From germline, CDR1 is SGHTA and CDR2 FQGTGA. The V and J ends lost 5 bases and 6 bases, in that order; junction bases with no gene match: 10. The CDR3 sequence is 15 residues long. The CDR3 protein is CASSPVLGGVNEQFF. The CDR3 DNA follows: TGTGCCAGCAGCCCAGTCCTTGGGGGGGTCAATGAGCAGTTCTTC.

In this sample, this clonotype turned up many times. The chain recombines TRBV5-1 with TRBJ1-1; tentative D call: TRBD1 (5 bases). CDR3 length equals 14 residues. The germline gives CDR1 SGHRS, CDR2 YFSETQ. Trimming left V 7 bases short and J 1 base short, with 14 bases between. CDR3 residues: CASAPYTGNTEAFF. The CDR3 DNA reads TGCGCCAGCGCTCCATATACAGGGAACACTGAAGCTTTCTTT.

The V gene is TRBV4-1, the J gene TRBJ2-4; 7 positions match TRBD2. The CDR3 length is 14 residues. The V gene end was trimmed by 4 bases and the J gene end by 5 bases; junction bases not matched to a gene: 5. Germline V lookup: CDR1 MGHRA, CDR2 YSYEKL. CDR3 in DNA: TGCGCCAGCAGCCCCAGCGGGAAGGAAAACATTCAGTACTTC. It yields the protein CASSPSGKENIQYF.

The chain is built from TRBV24-1 and TRBJ1-4; D gene unclear. V lost 2 bases and J lost 8, with 5 bases in between. In germline, CDR1 is KGHDR, CDR2 SFDVKD. CDR3 size: 12 residues. CDR3 region: CATSDYDEKLFF. Here the CDR3 DNA reads TGTGCCACCAGTGATTACGACGAAAAACTGTTTTTT.

This clonotype was recorded at least ten times. The J gene is TRBJ1-1, the V gene TRBV6-1; D ambiguous. CDR3 size: 11 residues. Looked up from germline, CDR1 is MNHNS and CDR2 is SASEGT. V lost 5 bases, J lost 0 bases, and 1 base lay in between. CDR3 nucleotide sequence: TGTGCCAGCAGTATGAACACTGAAGCTTTCTTT. It translates to CASSMNTEAFF.

The chain has TRBV6-1 and TRBJ2-5; perhaps TRBD1 as D (5 bases). The V end lost 5 bases, the J end lost 5 bases, and 15 bases lay between the germline ends. The CDR3 totals 14 residues. Germline V gives CDR1 MNHNS, CDR2 SASEGT. CDR3 nucleotide sequence: TGTGCCAGCAGTCCTGGTCAGGGTTCGGAGACCCAGTACTTC. Protein product: CASSPGQGSETQYF.

This clonotype was seen a handful of times. CDR3 amino acids: CSATPGRRRTQYF. In DNA, the CDR3 is TGCAGTGCGACCCCGGGCCGGAGGCGGACCCAGTACTTC. The J gene is TRBJ2-5, the V gene TRBV20-1, with D possibly being TRBD2 (5 bases). V lost 6 bases, J lost 7 bases, and 18 bases lay in between. Germline V CDR1 and CDR2: DFQATT, SNEGSKA (reference sequence). The CDR3 length is 13 residues.

This clonotype came up once. The V gene is TRBV5-4, the J gene TRBJ2-3, with D possibly TRBD2 on 7 matching bases. CDR3 length equals 19 residues. The V end lost 5 bases, the J end lost 3 bases, and 28 bases lay between the germline ends. Germline CDR1 SGHNT, CDR2 YYREEE (reference sequence). This CDR3 is CASRAWGVRGRAGTDTQYF. The CDR3 DNA sequence: TGTGCCAGCAGGGCATGGGGGGTGAGGGGGAGGGCCGGTACAGATACGCAGTATTTT.

A word on this clonotype: A much larger clone lies one base from this, so it may be a read error. The chain employs TRBV29-1 and TRBJ2-1; no clear D. The CDR3 runs 12 residues. From germline, CDR1 is SQVTM and CDR2 ANQGSEA. CDR3 in DNA: TGCAGCGTTGTCAACCCCTCAAGTGAGCAGCTCTTC. Translating gives CSVVNPSSEQLF.

This clonotype was observed many times. The chain has TRBV10-3 and TRBJ2-5; TRBD1 aligns across 7 bases. Germline V lookup: CDR1 ENHRY, CDR2 SYGVKD. The trim removed 0 bases at V and 5 bases at J, leaving 6 bases unmatched. CDR3 length: 15 residues. The CDR3 spells CAISESGTEGETQYF. CDR3 DNA sequence: TGTGCCATCAGTGAGTCGGGGACAGAGGGGGAGACCCAGTACTTC.

As to this clonotype: A much larger clone differs from this one at a single base, so this may be a read error. The chain uses TRBV5-1 and TRBJ2-7; D is possibly TRBD2 (5 bases). The CDR3 sequence is 16 residues long. Germline loops: CDR1 SGHRS, CDR2 YFSETQ. V lost 2 bases to trimming and J lost 0 bases, with 15 bases between them. Here the CDR3 DNA reads TGCGCCAGCAGCTTAACTACAGAGGGCCTCTCCTACGAGCAGTACTTC. Amino acids: CASSLTTEGLSYEQYF.

There are many counts of this clonotype. J is TRBJ2-5 and V is TRBV28; D might be TRBD1 (6 bases). This CDR3 is 14 amino acids long. Trimming removed 3 bases at V and 6 bases at J, with 14 bases between. Germline V gives CDR1 MDHEN, CDR2 SYDVKM. In DNA form, the CDR3 reads TGTGCCAGCAGTTTGGACAGCCCAGAGAAGACCCAGTACTTC. This codes for CASSLDSPEKTQYF.